This is a list of T cell receptor beta chains from one sample in a study of radiation and T cells in renal cell carcinoma. TCRdb keeps only in-frame clones here, not all; method: immunoSEQ multiplex PCR. The sample consists of about 26,000 clones, roughly 80% of them appearing once. Sequences were derived from blood, sampled from a patient whose treatment included radiotherapy and nephrectomy. Receptors were obtained from a man aged 55 to 70 with renal cell carcinoma. Both conserved end residues are part of each CDR3. D genes are given only for firm matches. Clone size is not always given. Where it is, it says once, few, many or a class for expanded clones.

V	J	size	D	DNA	CDR3
TRBV11-1	TRBJ1-1	-	TRBD1	TGTGCCAGCAGCTCGACAGGGAGTTGGACTGAAGCTTTCTTT	CASSSTGSWTEAFF
TRBV18	TRBJ2-7	-	-	TGTGCCAGCTCACCTACAGGGCAATCCTACGAGCAGTACTTC	CASSPTGQSYEQYF
TRBV19	TRBJ1-2	-	TRBD1	TGTGCCAGTACCCCGTGGGACAGGGTAGGAGGCTACACCTTC	CASTPWDRVGGYTF
TRBV7-3	TRBJ2-2	-	-	TGTGCCAGCAGCTTAAACGCCGGGGAGCTGTTTTTT	CASSLNAGELFF
TRBV12-5	TRBJ1-5	-	-	TGTGCTAGTGGTTCACCCCCGGGACGGGAGCTTCAGCCCCAGCATTTT	CASGSPPGRELQPQHF
TRBV2	TRBJ1-1	few	-	TGTGCCAGCAGTGAAATTGAGGGGGCTGAAGCTTTCTTT	CASSEIEGAEAFF
TRBV28	TRBJ1-1	-	-	TGTGCCAGCGGACGGAACACTGAAGCTTTCTTT	CASGRNTEAFF
TRBV7-3	TRBJ2-5	-	-	TGTGCCAGCAGCTTAACGTATGGGGTGGGGGAGACCCAGTACTTC	CASSLTYGVGETQYF
TRBV5-1	TRBJ2-1	-	-	TGCGCCAGCAGCTATGGACTCGGGTTATACAATGAGCAGTTCTTC	CASSYGLGLYNEQFF
TRBV30	TRBJ1-3	-	-	TGTGCCTCCCATGGAACCGGGGGTCTAATCGGAAACACCATATATTTT	CASHGTGGLIGNTIYF
TRBV11-2	TRBJ1-5	-	-	TGTGCCAGCAGCTTGGGGGCCTATCAGCCCCAGCATTTT	CASSLGAYQPQHF